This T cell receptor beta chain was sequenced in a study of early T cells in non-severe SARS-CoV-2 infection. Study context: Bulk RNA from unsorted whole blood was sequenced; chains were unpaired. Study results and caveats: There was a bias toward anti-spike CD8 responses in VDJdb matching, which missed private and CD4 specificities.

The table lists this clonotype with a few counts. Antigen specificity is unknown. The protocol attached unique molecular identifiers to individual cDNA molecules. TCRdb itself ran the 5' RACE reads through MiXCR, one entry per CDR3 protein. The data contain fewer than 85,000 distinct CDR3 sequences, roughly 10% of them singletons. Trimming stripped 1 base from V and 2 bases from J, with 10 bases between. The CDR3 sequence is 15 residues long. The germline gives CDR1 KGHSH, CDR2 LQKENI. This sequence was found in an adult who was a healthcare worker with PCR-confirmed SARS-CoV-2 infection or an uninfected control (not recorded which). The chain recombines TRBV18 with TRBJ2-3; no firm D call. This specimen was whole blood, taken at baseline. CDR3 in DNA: TGTGCCAGCTCACCACTACCCAAAACCACAGATACGCAGTATTTT. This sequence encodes CASSPLPKTTDTQYF. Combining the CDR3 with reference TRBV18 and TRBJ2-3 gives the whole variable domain NAGVMQNPRHLVRRRGQEARLRCSPMKGHSHVYWYRQLPEEGLKFMVYLQKENIIDESGMPKERFSAEFPKEGPSILRIQQVVRGDSAAYFCASSPLPKTTDTQYFGPGTRLTVL.